A single sample gave rise to the 10 T cell receptor beta chains below, sequenced in a study of response to subunit inactivated influenza vaccine. TCRdb reprocessed the RT-PCR reads via MiXCR and lists one record per CDR3 protein. Of 590,000 or so distinct CDR3 sequences listed, 11% to 15% were seen once; the top ten hold 7.6%. This specimen was PBMCs from blood, taken 14 to 15 days before vaccination. The origin of the receptors is a man aged 50-60 years who received an inactivated influenza vaccine.

Many counts were recorded for this clonotype. The J gene is TRBJ2-7, the V gene TRBV7-2; 11 positions match TRBD2. The CDR3 is 14 amino acids. Germline V gene sequence: CDR1 SGHTA, CDR2 FQGNSA. The ends lost 7 bases at V and 5 bases at J; junction bases unmatched: 7. CDR3 sequence: CASKLLAGVHEQYF. Written as DNA, the CDR3 is TGTGCCAGCAAACTACTAGCGGGAGTTCACGAGCAGTACTTC.

This clonotype came up a few times. The rearrangement links TRBV4-3 to TRBJ2-7, with 12 bases that match TRBD2. V lost 1 base to trimming and J lost 1 base; unmatched junction nucleotides: 8. CDR1 LGHNA and CDR2 YSLEER come from the germline V gene. The length of the CDR3 is 18 residues. The CDR3 DNA reads TGCGCCAGCAGCCAAGGTGTAAGGACTAGCGGGGATTCCTACGAGCAGTACTTC. This sequence encodes CASSQGVRTSGDSYEQYF.

The rearrangement links TRBV12-3 or TRBV12-4 to TRBJ2-5; D uncertain. The V end was cut by 8 bases, the J end by 3 bases, with 10 bases between. The CDR3 covers 12 residues. The CDR3 reads CASGRAEETQYF. In DNA, the CDR3 is TGTGCCAGCGGTAGGGCCGAAGAGACCCAGTACTTC.

The CDR3 DNA reads as TGCAGTGCTAGAGATAGGTCTCTAGCGGGTCCACCAACCTACGAGCAGTACTTC. Protein: CSARDRSLAGPPTYEQYF. The chain employs TRBV20-1 and TRBJ2-7, with 8 bases lining up with TRBD2. The CDR3 has 18 residues. The trim removed 0 bases at V and 2 bases at J, leaving 15 bases unmatched. The germline CDR1 and CDR2 sequences are DFQATT and SNEGSKA (reference sequence).

This clonotype was found a few times. The chain links TRBV11-2 to TRBJ2-2; no firm D call. V was pared by 3 bases and J by 6 bases, with 11 bases between. CDR3 length: 14 residues. Germline CDR1 is SGHAT and CDR2 is FQNNGV. The CDR3 region is CASSFERYAGELFF. CDR3 DNA sequence: TGTGCCAGCAGCTTTGAACGATATGCCGGGGAGCTGTTTTTT.

V gene TRBV28 combines with J gene TRBJ2-2; the match to TRBD2 covers 8 bases. Losses at the gene ends were 1 base for V and 3 bases for J; bases not matched to a gene: 7. The CDR3 has 17 amino acids. CDR1 and CDR2 from the germline V gene are MDHEN and SYDVKM. The CDR3 region is CASSLLGLEGDTGELFF. In DNA form, the CDR3 reads TGTGCCAGCAGTTTATTGGGACTAGAGGGAGACACCGGGGAGCTGTTTTTT.

A few counts support this clonotype. The V gene is TRBV3-1, the J gene TRBJ2-7, with TRBD1 matching 8 bases. Germline V lookup: CDR1 LGHDT, CDR2 YNNKEL (reference sequence). After removal of 0 bases from V and 0 bases from J, the junction contained 7 bases not matched to a gene. The CDR3 totals 17 residues. The CDR3 DNA follows: TGTGCCAGCAGCCAAGATCGACAGGGGTTTAGCTCCTACGAGCAGTACTTC. This sequence encodes CASSQDRQGFSSYEQYF.

J is TRBJ2-1 and V is TRBV12-3 or TRBV12-4; D is unclear. V was cut by 3 bases and J by 10 bases, with 7 bases left in between. The CDR3 runs to 11 residues. CDR3 DNA sequence: TGTGCCAGCAGTTTGAACCCCGAGCAGTTCTTC. Protein sequence: CASSLNPEQFF.

A note on this clonotype: A much bigger clone sits one base away, suggesting this may be a read error. This chain links TRBV5-1 with TRBJ2-6, with D possibly TRBD2 on 5 matching bases. Germline CDR1 is SGHRS and CDR2 is YFSETQ. The CDR3 is made up of 18 amino acids. V lost 4 bases and J 2 bases, leaving 19 bases between the germline ends. The CDR3 nucleotides are TGCGCCAGCAGCCCCCTGGTACGGGGAAGCCCTGGGGCCAACGTCCTGACTTTC. This codes for CASSPLVRGSPGANVLTF.

The rearrangement uses TRBV20-1 and TRBJ2-5, with TRBD1 matching over 8 bases. With V trimmed by 4 bases and J by 2 bases, 9 bases remained unmatched. This CDR3 has 15 residues. Germline loops: CDR1 DFQATT, CDR2 SNEGSKA (reference sequence). The CDR3 nucleotides are TGCAGTGCTATTTCAAGCAGGGGGCGTCAAGAGACCCAGTACTTC. As protein: CSAISSRGRQETQYF.